A single sample is the source of the 20 T cell receptor beta chains below, sequenced in a study of vaccination effects on CD4 cells after COVID-19. No cognate antigen is known for these TCRs. The table came from immunoSEQ multiplex PCR; TCRdb's copy has only in-frame clones and leaves some out. Here the sample spans roughly 34,000 clones, 82% being singletons. Antigen-specific CD4+ T cells were expanded (with viral peptide pools) by the ViraFEST assay ahead of sequencing. CD4+ T cell isolation took place after approximately 11 days of culture. Each person got two doses of an mRNA SARS-CoV-2 vaccine, BNT162b2 or mRNA-1273. Here the sequenced sample was CD4+ T cells from PBMCs cultured with HCoV-NL63 spike peptides, taken after COVID-19 vaccination. These receptors all come from a human donor who received a COVID-19 vaccine. Some clones in this sample may be carry-over from other donors' samples.

The chain joins TRBV2 to TRBJ2-5, with a tentative D call TRBD1 (5 bases). CDR1 and CDR2 from the germline V gene are SNHLY and FYNNEI. The CDR3 consists of 14 residues. With 3 bases removed from V and 3 bases from J, the gap between germline ends came to 11 bases. The CDR3, as DNA: TGTGCCAGCAGTGATTTGGGGCTGAAAGAGACCCAGTACTTC. Its protein is CASSDLGLKETQYF. The whole variable domain, remainder taken from reference TRBV2 and TRBJ2-5, is EPEVTQTPSHQVTQMGQEVILRCVPISNHLYFYWYRQILGQKVEFLVSFYNNEISEKSEIFDDQFSVERPDGSNFTLKIRSTKLEDSAMYFCASSDLGLKETQYFGPGTRLLVL.

The chain recombines TRBV2 with TRBJ1-6; the match to TRBD1 covers 7 bases. Germline V gene data show CDR1 as SNHLY and CDR2 as FYNNEI. The CDR3 runs 15 residues. J lost 8 bases, V lost 7 bases, and 11 bases had no gene match. As DNA, the CDR3 is TGTGCCAGCACTAAGACAGGGTCATTTGATTCACCCCTCCACTTT. This translates into CASTKTGSFDSPLHF.

The CDR3 sequence: CASSIGKHKNTEAFF. The CDR3 coding sequence is TGTGCCAGTAGTATAGGAAAACACAAGAACACTGAAGCTTTCTTT. The chain employs TRBV19 and TRBJ1-1; D not resolved. V lost 1 base, J lost 1 base, and 10 bases lay in between. Germline lookup yields CDR1 LNHDA and CDR2 SQIVND (reference sequence). The CDR3 loop spans 15 amino acids.

This chain joins TRBV2 and TRBJ1-2; tentative D call: TRBD1 (5 bases). Trimming pared 7 bases from V and 2 bases from J, leaving 14 bases between. CDR3 length: 14 residues. CDR1 and CDR2 (germline): SNHLY, FYNNEI. CDR3: CASTKGAGNYGYTF. The CDR3 region has the DNA TGTGCCAGCACCAAAGGGGCAGGCAACTATGGCTACACCTTC.

The rearrangement links TRBV6-6 to TRBJ1-2; D may be TRBD1 (6 bases). Trimming took 6 bases from V and 1 from J, leaving 12 bases between them. This CDR3 is built from 14 residues. Germline CDR1 and CDR2: MNHNY and SVGAGI (reference sequence). CDR3 bases: TGTGCCAGCAGCCTACAGGGAAGTAACTATGGCTACACCTTC. This translates into CASSLQGSNYGYTF.

V and J are TRBV3-1 (or the pseudogene TRBV3-2) and TRBJ2-5; D may be TRBD2 (6 bases). The CDR3 runs to 16 residues. V gave up 2 bases and J gave up 5 bases, with 18 bases separating them. CDR1 and CDR2 (germline): LGHDT, YNNKEL (reference sequence). The CDR3 loop reads CASSQTWGVGDETQYF. The DNA of the CDR3 is TGTGCCAGCAGCCAAACCTGGGGGGTGGGGGACGAGACCCAGTACTTC.

This clone was recorded a few times. The V call is TRBV28, the J call TRBJ1-1; a possible D gene is TRBD1 (5 bases). This CDR3 is built from 14 residues. V was cut by 5 bases and J by 3 bases, with 13 bases left in between. Germline CDR1 is MDHEN and CDR2 is SYDVKM. CDR3 sequence reads: CASSRAQVYTEAFF. For the CDR3, the DNA is TGTGCCAGCAGTAGGGCACAGGTCTACACTGAAGCTTTCTTT.

This rearrangement joins TRBV7-2 to TRBJ1-2, with D possibly being TRBD1 (6 bases). This CDR3 is 14 amino acids long. CDR1 is SGHTA, CDR2 FQGNSA, per germline. Deletions cut 5 bases from V and 4 bases from J, with 14 bases between. The CDR3 sequence: CASSLTGTSYGYTF. CDR3 DNA sequence: TGTGCCAGCAGCCTGACCGGGACATCCTATGGCTACACCTTC.

The chain has TRBV18 and TRBJ1-2, with D unresolved. V lost 3 bases and J lost 3, with 8 bases in between. The CDR3 has 13 residues. CDR1 is KGHSH, CDR2 LQKENI, per germline. The chain's CDR3 is CASSPANHYGYTF. CDR3 sequence (DNA): TGTGCCAGCTCACCCGCGAATCACTATGGCTACACCTTC.

This chain uses TRBV18 with TRBJ2-2; D might be TRBD2 (5 bases). Germline V gene lookup returns CDR1 KGHSH and CDR2 LQKENI. This CDR3 region has 16 residues. Trimming took 6 bases from V and 3 from J, leaving 17 bases between them. In DNA form, the CDR3 reads TGTGCCAGCTCCCTCATAGCGCCGGTTGACACCGGGGAGCTGTTTTTT. This sequence encodes CASSLIAPVDTGELFF.

This sequence joins TRBV4-3 and TRBJ2-3; TRBD1 matches at 8 bases. The CDR3 has 17 amino acids. Germline values: CDR1 LGHNA, CDR2 YSLEER. Losses at the gene ends were 5 bases for V and 1 base for J; bases not matched to a gene: 11. This chain's CDR3 is CASSSQPPGQGTDTQYF. Here the CDR3 DNA reads TGCGCCAGCAGCTCCCAACCCCCGGGACAGGGCACAGATACGCAGTATTTT.

The chain is built from TRBV29-1 and TRBJ1-3; tentative D call: TRBD1 (6 bases). Germline values: CDR1 SQVTM, CDR2 ANQGSEA. V was clipped by 4 bases and J by 4 bases, with 11 bases between them. The CDR3 runs 13 residues. The CDR3 reads CSVVSGEGNTIYF. CDR3 nucleotide sequence: TGCAGCGTTGTTTCAGGGGAAGGAAACACCATATATTTT.

The CDR3 DNA follows: TGTGCCAGCAGCCCGGTCCCGGGGGATTCACCCCTCCACTTT. This translates into CASSPVPGDSPLHF. This chain joins TRBV5-6 and TRBJ1-6; D is perhaps TRBD1 (5 bases). Germline V gene lookup returns CDR1 SGHDT and CDR2 YYEEEE. V lost 4 bases and J 8 bases, leaving 13 bases between the germline ends. This CDR3 spans 14 amino acids.

The CDR3 is CASSLYGLNNEQFF. In nucleotides, the CDR3 is TGTGCCAGCAGCTTATACGGCCTTAACAATGAGCAGTTCTTC. V and J are TRBV7-9 and TRBJ2-1; D unclear. V dropped 2 bases and J dropped 5 bases, with 10 bases sitting between them. This CDR3 has 14 amino acids. CDR1 SEHNR and CDR2 FQNEAQ come from the germline V gene (reference sequence). The full variable domain, rest sourced from reference TRBV7-9 and TRBJ2-1, is DTGVSQNPRHKITKRGQNVTFRCDPISEHNRLYWYRQTLGQGPEFLTYFQNEAQLEKSRLLSDRFSAERPKGSFSTLEIQRTEQGDSAMYLCASSLYGLNNEQFFGPGTRLTVL.

The genes are TRBV11-1 and TRBJ2-7, with TRBD1 as a possible D gene (6 bases). The germline V gene encodes CDR1 SGHAT and CDR2 FQDESV (reference sequence). Trimming removed 6 bases at V and 0 bases at J, with 15 bases between. The CDR3 is 15 residues long. This chain's CDR3 is CASSPYSDSSYEQYV. For the CDR3, the DNA is TGTGCCAGCAGTCCCTACTCGGACAGCTCCTACGAGCAGTACGTC.

In DNA, the CDR3 is TGTGCCAGCAGTGGGGTGTGGGTAGCCAAAAACATTCAGTACTTC. Its protein product is CASSGVWVAKNIQYF. The V call is TRBV28, the J call TRBJ2-4; D is uncertain. Trimming took 5 bases from V and 0 from J, leaving 11 bases between them. The CDR3 spans 15 residues. Germline V gene data show CDR1 as MDHEN and CDR2 as SYDVKM.

The rearrangement joins TRBV3-1 (or the pseudogene TRBV3-2) to TRBJ2-5; 8 bases are a match to TRBD1. The ends lost 2 bases at V and 1 base at J; junction bases unmatched: 3. Germline CDR1 is LGHDT and CDR2 is YNNKEL (reference sequence). The CDR3 consists of 15 residues. The CDR3 is CASSQQDRGQETQYF. The CDR3 DNA reads TGTGCCAGCAGCCAACAAGACAGGGGCCAAGAGACCCAGTACTTC.

This rearrangement joins TRBV11-3 to TRBJ1-1; possible D gene TRBD1, 6 bases. The V and J ends lost 5 bases and 3 bases respectively, with 13 bases between them. Germline values: CDR1 SGHNT, CDR2 YENEEA. The CDR3 runs to 14 residues. CDR3 in amino acids: CASSPTGVDTEAFF. The CDR3, as DNA: TGTGCCAGCAGCCCGACAGGTGTGGACACTGAAGCTTTCTTT.

V gene TRBV24-1 combines with J gene TRBJ2-1; possible D gene TRBD2, 6 bases. CDR1 and CDR2 from the germline V gene are KGHDR and SFDVKD. Trimming pared 9 bases from V and 6 bases from J, leaving 14 bases between. The CDR3 length is 13 residues. CDR3 sequence (DNA): TGTGCCACCCAGGACGGGGGTCTCAATGAGCAGTTCTTC. Translated, it gives CATQDGGLNEQFF.

The rearrangement joins TRBV5-1 to TRBJ1-1, with 10 bases lining up with TRBD1. The CDR3 totals 13 residues. CDR1 SGHRS and CDR2 YFSETQ come from the germline V gene. The trim removed 4 bases at V and 11 bases at J, leaving 8 bases unmatched. The CDR3 loop reads CASSATGGRSAFF. DNA for the CDR3: TGCGCCAGCAGCGCGACAGGGGGCCGGAGTGCTTTCTTT.